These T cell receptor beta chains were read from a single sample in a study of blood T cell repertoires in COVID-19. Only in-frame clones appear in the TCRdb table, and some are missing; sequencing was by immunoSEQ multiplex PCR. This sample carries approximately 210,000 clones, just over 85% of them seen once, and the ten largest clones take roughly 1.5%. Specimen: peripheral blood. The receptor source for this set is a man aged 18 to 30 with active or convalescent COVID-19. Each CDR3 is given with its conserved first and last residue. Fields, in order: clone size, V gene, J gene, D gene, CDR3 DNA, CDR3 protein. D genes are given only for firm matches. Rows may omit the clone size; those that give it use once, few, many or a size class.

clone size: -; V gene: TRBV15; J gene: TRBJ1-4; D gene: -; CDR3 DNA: TGTGCCACCAGCAGGGAGCTCGCAGGGTTGAAACTGTTTTTT; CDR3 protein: CATSRELAGLKLFF
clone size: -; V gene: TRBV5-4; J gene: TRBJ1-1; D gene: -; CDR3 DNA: TGTGCCAGCAGCTCATCGAACACTGAAGCTTTCTTT; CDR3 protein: CASSSSNTEAFF
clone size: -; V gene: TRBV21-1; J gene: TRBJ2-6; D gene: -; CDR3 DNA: TGTGCCAGCAGCAAATGTTGTAAGGACAGGGCCCCCTCTGGGGCCAACGTCCTGACTTTC; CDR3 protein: CASSKCCKDRAPSGANVLTF
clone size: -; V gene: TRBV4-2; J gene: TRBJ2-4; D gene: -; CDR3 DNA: TGTGCCAGCAGCCAAGTGAGTAGCGGTTTAGCCAAAAACATTCAGTACTTC; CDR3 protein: CASSQVSSGLAKNIQYF
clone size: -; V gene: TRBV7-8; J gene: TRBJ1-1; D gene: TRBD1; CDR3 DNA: TGTGCCAGCAGCGCACTTCCGGGACAGGTGAACACTGAAGCTTTCTTT; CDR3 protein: CASSALPGQVNTEAFF
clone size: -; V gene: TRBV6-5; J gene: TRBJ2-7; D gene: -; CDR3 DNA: TGTGCCAGCAGTATGGACGTCGGGACCTACGAGCAGTACTTC; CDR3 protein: CASSMDVGTYEQYF
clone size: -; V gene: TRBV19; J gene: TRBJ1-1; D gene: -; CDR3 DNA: TGTGCCAGTAGTTCCCCGGCGGGCGGGGGTAGCACTGAAGCTTTCTTT; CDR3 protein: CASSSPAGGGSTEAFF
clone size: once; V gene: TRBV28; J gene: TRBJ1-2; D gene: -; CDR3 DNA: TGTGCCAGCAGTTTTTCTTCCGGGGGACTAGGGGCTAATGGCTACACCTTC; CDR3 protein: CASSFSSGGLGANGYTF
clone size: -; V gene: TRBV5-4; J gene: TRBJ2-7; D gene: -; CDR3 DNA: TGTGCCAGCAGCTTGTTGACGGGTGGTCACGAGCAGTACTTC; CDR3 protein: CASSLLTGGHEQYF
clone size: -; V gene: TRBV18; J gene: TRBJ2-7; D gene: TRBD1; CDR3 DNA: TGTGCCAGCTCACCGGGGACAGGTTCTACCTACGAGCAGTACTTC; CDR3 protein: CASSPGTGSTYEQYF
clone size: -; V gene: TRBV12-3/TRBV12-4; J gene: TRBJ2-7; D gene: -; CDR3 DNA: TGTGCCAGCAGACAGGCTTACGAGCAGTACTTC; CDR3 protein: CASRQAYEQYF
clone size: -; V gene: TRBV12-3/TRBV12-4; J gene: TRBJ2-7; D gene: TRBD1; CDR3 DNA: TGTGCCAGCAGTTTAGTATCCCGGGACAGGTACTTC; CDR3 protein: CASSLVSRDRYF
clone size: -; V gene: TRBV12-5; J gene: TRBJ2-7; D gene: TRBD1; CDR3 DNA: TGTGCTAGTGGTTTTGGAACCGGGACAGGGCCCCACGAGCAGTACTTC; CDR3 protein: CASGFGTGTGPHEQYF
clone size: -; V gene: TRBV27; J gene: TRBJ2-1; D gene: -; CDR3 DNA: TGTGCCAGCAGTTTAGGGGCCAGGCCCTACAATGAGCAGTTCTTC; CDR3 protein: CASSLGARPYNEQFF
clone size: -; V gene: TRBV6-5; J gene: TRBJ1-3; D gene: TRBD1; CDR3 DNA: TGTGCCAGCAGGAGGACAGGAACTGGAAACACCATATATTTT; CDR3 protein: CASRRTGTGNTIYF
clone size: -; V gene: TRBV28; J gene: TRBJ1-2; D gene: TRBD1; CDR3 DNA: TGTGCCAGCAGTTCCCCGGGACAGGGGTTCTATGGCTACACCTTC; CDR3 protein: CASSSPGQGFYGYTF
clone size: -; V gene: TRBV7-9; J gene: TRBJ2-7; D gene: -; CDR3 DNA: TGTGCCAGCAGCTTAGGGGGGCAACGGTACGAGCAGTACTTC; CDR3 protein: CASSLGGQRYEQYF
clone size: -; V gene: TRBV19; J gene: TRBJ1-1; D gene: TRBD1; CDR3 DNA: TGTGCCAGTAGTATTCAGGACAGGGTGAATGAAGCTTTCTTT; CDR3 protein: CASSIQDRVNEAFF
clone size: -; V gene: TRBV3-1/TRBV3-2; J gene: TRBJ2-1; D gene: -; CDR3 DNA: TGTGCCAGCAGCGACCGACCCAGGGGCTATGAGCAGTTCTTC; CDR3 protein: CASSDRPRGYEQFF
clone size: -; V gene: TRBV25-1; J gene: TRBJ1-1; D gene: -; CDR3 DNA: TGTGCCAGCAGTGAAACACCGGGACATCCGAACACTGAAGCTTTCTTT; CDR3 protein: CASSETPGHPNTEAFF
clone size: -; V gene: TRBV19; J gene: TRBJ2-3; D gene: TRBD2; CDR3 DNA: TGTGCCAGTAGTGGGCGTACCGGGACTAGAATCACAGATACGCAGTATTTT; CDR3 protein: CASSGRTGTRITDTQYF
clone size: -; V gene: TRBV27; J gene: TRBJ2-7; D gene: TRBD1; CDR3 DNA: TGTGCCAGCAGTCCCGCCGGGACAGAGATCTCCTACGAGCAGTACTTC; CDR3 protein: CASSPAGTEISYEQYF
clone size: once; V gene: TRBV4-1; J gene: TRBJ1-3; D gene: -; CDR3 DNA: TGCGCCAGCAGCCAACTAAAAACTCAGACAGGAAGGTCTGGAAACACCATATATTTT; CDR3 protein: CASSQLKTQTGRSGNTIYF
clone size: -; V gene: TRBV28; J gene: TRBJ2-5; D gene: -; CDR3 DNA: TGTGCCAGCAGCGGCGGAAGACGGGAGACCCAGTACTTC; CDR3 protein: CASSGGRRETQYF
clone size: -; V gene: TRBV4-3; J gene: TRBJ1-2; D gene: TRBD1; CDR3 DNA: TGCGCCAGCCAGGACAGGGGGGGGAGAGGAGAGGGCTACACCTTC; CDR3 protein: CASQDRGGRGEGYTF
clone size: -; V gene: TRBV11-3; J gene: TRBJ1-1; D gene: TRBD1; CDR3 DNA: TGTGCCAGCAGCTCGTCCACAGGGGCAGGCACTGAAGCTTTCTTT; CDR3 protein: CASSSSTGAGTEAFF
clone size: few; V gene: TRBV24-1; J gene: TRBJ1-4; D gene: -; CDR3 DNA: TGTGCCACCAGCGCCGGGGGGACTAATGAAAAACTGTTTTTT; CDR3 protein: CATSAGGTNEKLFF
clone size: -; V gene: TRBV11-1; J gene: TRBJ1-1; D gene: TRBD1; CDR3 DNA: TGTGCCAGCAGCTTATACTGGACAGGACTGAACACTAAAGCTTTCTTT; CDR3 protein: CASSLYWTGLNTKAFF
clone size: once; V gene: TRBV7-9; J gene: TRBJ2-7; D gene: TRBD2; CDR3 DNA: TGTGCCAGCAGCTTAGGGGGCGGGAGGGTCTACGAGCAGTACTTC; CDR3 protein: CASSLGGGRVYEQYF
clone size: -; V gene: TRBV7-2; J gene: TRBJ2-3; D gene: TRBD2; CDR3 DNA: TGTGCCAGCAGCTTAGCGGGCGGGAGGACAGATACGCAGTATTTT; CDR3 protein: CASSLAGGRTDTQYF
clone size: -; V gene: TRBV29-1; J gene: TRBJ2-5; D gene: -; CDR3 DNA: TGCAGCGTTGTAACTAGTCCTCAGACCCAGTACTTC; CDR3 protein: CSVVTSPQTQYF
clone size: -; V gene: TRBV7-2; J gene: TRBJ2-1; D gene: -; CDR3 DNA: TGTGCCAGCAGCTTAAGTATAGACAATGAGCAGTTCTTC; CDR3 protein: CASSLSIDNEQFF
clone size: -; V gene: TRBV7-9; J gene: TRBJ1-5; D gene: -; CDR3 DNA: TGTGCCAGCAGCTTAGTGGCGGCAGGGGTCGGGACCAATCAGCCCCAGCATTTT; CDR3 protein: CASSLVAAGVGTNQPQHF
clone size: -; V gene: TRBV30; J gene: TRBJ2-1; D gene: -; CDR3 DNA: TGTGCCTGGAGTCTACAGGGCCTAGCAGGGAATGAGCAGTTCTTC; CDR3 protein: CAWSLQGLAGNEQFF
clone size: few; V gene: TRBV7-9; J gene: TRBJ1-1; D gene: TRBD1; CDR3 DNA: TGTGCCAGCAGCTCCGATCCCGGACAGGGGAGAACTGAAGCTTTCTTT; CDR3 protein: CASSSDPGQGRTEAFF
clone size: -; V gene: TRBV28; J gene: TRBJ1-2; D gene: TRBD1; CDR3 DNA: TGTGCCAGCAGTTTCGCCGACAGGGGCTATGGCTACACCTTC; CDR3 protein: CASSFADRGYGYTF
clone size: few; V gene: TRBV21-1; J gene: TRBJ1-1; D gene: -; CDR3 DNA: TGTGCCAGCAGCAAAGGGGGGGAGAACACTGAAGCTTTCTTT; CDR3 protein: CASSKGGENTEAFF
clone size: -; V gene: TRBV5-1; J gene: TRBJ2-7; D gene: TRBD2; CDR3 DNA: TGCGCCAGCAGCGCCCGGACTAGCGGGAACTACGAGCAGTACTTC; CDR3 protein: CASSARTSGNYEQYF
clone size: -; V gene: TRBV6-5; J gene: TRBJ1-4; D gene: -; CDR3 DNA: TGTGCCAGCACCGATGGGGGGTTCGGAGAAAAACTGTTTTTT; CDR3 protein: CASTDGGFGEKLFF
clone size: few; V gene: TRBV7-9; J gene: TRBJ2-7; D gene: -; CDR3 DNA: TGTGCCAGCAGCCCGTACAGGGTTAGTTACGAGCAGTACTTC; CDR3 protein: CASSPYRVSYEQYF